This is a list of T cell receptor beta chains from one sample in a study of blood T cell repertoires in COVID-19. The table came from immunoSEQ multiplex PCR; TCRdb's copy has only in-frame clones and leaves some out. Of approximately 210,000 clones in the sample, 70% to 90% were seen once. The specimen sequenced was PBMCs or T cells enriched from blood (not recorded which). These receptors all come from a man aged 25 to 40 with acute COVID-19. Both conserved end residues are part of each CDR3. D genes are given only for firm matches. A row's size may be missing; if present it is once, few, many or a size class.

CDR3 DNA	CDR3 protein	D gene	V gene	clone size	J gene
TGTGCCAGCAGCGTAGGACAGGGGGCTGAAGCTTTCTTT	CASSVGQGAEAFF	TRBD1	TRBV9	NA	TRBJ1-1
TGTGCCAGCAGTGTGGGGGCAGGGCACGGCTACACCTTC	CASSVGAGHGYTF	NA	TRBV6-4	NA	TRBJ1-2
TGTGCCAGCAGCGAACCCCTCTACAGTGGGTTCACAGATACGCAGTATTTT	CASSEPLYSGFTDTQYF	NA	TRBV9	NA	TRBJ2-3
TGTGCCAGCAGCGACAGGGAACCCACAGATACGCAGTATTTT	CASSDREPTDTQYF	TRBD1	TRBV28	few	TRBJ2-3
TGTGCCATCAACAGTCAGGGGACCTATGGCTACACCTTC	CAINSQGTYGYTF	NA	TRBV10-3	NA	TRBJ1-2
TGTGCCAGCAGGATCGGACTCGTTGCTGAAGCTTTCTTT	CASRIGLVAEAFF	NA	TRBV12-3/TRBV12-4	NA	TRBJ1-1
TGCGCCAGCAGCCTTATTCCTAGCGGGGGCTCCTACGAGCAGTACTTC	CASSLIPSGGSYEQYF	TRBD2	TRBV5-1	few	TRBJ2-7
TGCGCCAGCAGTGTCCGGGGCGGGGAGCTGTTTTTT	CASSVRGGELFF	NA	TRBV10-2	NA	TRBJ2-2
TGTGCCAGCTCACCAGGGACAGGCGACGAGCAGTACTTC	CASSPGTGDEQYF	TRBD1	TRBV18	NA	TRBJ2-7
TGCGCCAGCAGGCCCCTGGGCTCGGATCACAATGAGCAGTTCTTC	CASRPLGSDHNEQFF	NA	TRBV10-2	few	TRBJ2-1
TGTGCCACCCGGGGGGGCGGGACAGATACGCAGTATTTT	CATRGGGTDTQYF	TRBD2	TRBV15	NA	TRBJ2-3
TGTGCCAGCAGTGAAAGGGGGCGAACCGGGGAGCTGTTTTTT	CASSERGRTGELFF	TRBD1	TRBV6-4	NA	TRBJ2-2
TGTGCCAGCAGCCAAGGTCTTGGCGTTGCGGCGTACTTC	CASSQGLGVAAYF	NA	TRBV3-1/TRBV3-2	few	TRBJ2-7
TGTGCCAGCAGCTTGGGACAGTTGACGGGTAATTCACCCCTCCACTTT	CASSLGQLTGNSPLHF	NA	TRBV5-4	NA	TRBJ1-6
TGTGCCTGGAGTCCCCCTCAGCGGGGTCGCACAGATACGCAGTATTTT	CAWSPPQRGRTDTQYF	TRBD2	TRBV30	NA	TRBJ2-3
TGTGCCAGCAGTTCTAGGACAGGGGAACAGCCCCAGCATTTT	CASSSRTGEQPQHF	TRBD1	TRBV6-5	NA	TRBJ1-5
TGCGCCAGCAGCTTCCGACTAGCGGGGACCTACAATGAGCAGTTCTTC	CASSFRLAGTYNEQFF	TRBD2	TRBV4-1	NA	TRBJ2-1
TGTGCCAGCAGCAGGTACGACAGGGGTTTTACTGAAGCTTTCTTT	CASSRYDRGFTEAFF	TRBD1	TRBV5-5	NA	TRBJ1-1
TGTGCCAGCAGCCTGTGGGCGACAGGGGAGCAGACCCAGTACTTC	CASSLWATGEQTQYF	TRBD1	TRBV5-6	NA	TRBJ2-5
TGTGCCAGCAGTTACTTGGACAGTAACTATGGCTACACCTTC	CASSYLDSNYGYTF	NA	TRBV6-5	NA	TRBJ1-2
TGCGCCAGCAGCTTAGGGACAGGTGGAAACACCATATATTTT	CASSLGTGGNTIYF	TRBD1	TRBV5-1	NA	TRBJ1-3
TGTGCCATCAGTGAGGCAACTAGCGGCCAAGAGACCCAGTACTTC	CAISEATSGQETQYF	TRBD2	TRBV10-3	few	TRBJ2-5
TGTGCCAGCAGAGATATGACAGGCGCTTATGGCTACACCTTC	CASRDMTGAYGYTF	NA	TRBV9	NA	TRBJ1-2
TGCGCCAGCAGTGGAGCTCTACAGGGAAATGGCTACACCTTC	CASSGALQGNGYTF	NA	TRBV10-2	once	TRBJ1-2
TGCGCCAGCAGTAATTCGGGGGGCGGTAATACGCAGTATTTT	CASSNSGGGNTQYF	NA	TRBV5-1	few	TRBJ2-3
TGTGCCAGCAGTTACCCGCAGTATGAGCAGTTCTTC	CASSYPQYEQFF	NA	TRBV6-5	NA	TRBJ2-1
TGTGCCACCAGTGGCCTTTCGGGGCAGTTCTTC	CATSGLSGQFF	NA	TRBV24-1	NA	TRBJ2-1
TGTGCCAGCAGCCTGGCTTTCCGGGACAGGGTATTGGGTTCACCCCTCCACTTT	CASSLAFRDRVLGSPLHF	TRBD1	TRBV5-5	NA	TRBJ1-6
TGCGCCAGCAGCTTGGACGGGGTTGGCTACAATGAGCAGTTCTTC	CASSLDGVGYNEQFF	NA	TRBV5-1	NA	TRBJ2-1
TGTGCCAGCTCACCGGGGGGAGGCTACGAGCAGTACTTC	CASSPGGGYEQYF	NA	TRBV18	once	TRBJ2-7
TGCAGTGCTAGAGCCCTTCGTGAAGCTTTCTTT	CSARALREAFF	NA	TRBV20-1	NA	TRBJ1-1
TGCGCCAGCAGTGAGTCTTCTTTCACTGAAGCTTTCTTT	CASSESSFTEAFF	NA	TRBV10-1	NA	TRBJ1-1
TGTGCCAGCAGCTTAGGTAGGAGACCCTCTGGAAACACCATATATTTT	CASSLGRRPSGNTIYF	NA	TRBV13	NA	TRBJ1-3
TGTGCCAGCAGCTTGGGGGCCTCAACAGGGTACGGCTACACCTTC	CASSLGASTGYGYTF	NA	TRBV5-5	NA	TRBJ1-2
TGTGCTAGTGCCAGGACAGATACGCAGTATTTT	CASARTDTQYF	NA	TRBV12-5	NA	TRBJ2-3
TGTGCCAGCAGCGTGGGCCAGGGGGCGCAGCCGGGCTACACCTTC	CASSVGQGAQPGYTF	TRBD1	TRBV9	NA	TRBJ1-2
TGTGCCACCTCCCCCCAGGGCAATCAGCCCCAGCATTTT	CATSPQGNQPQHF	NA	TRBV24-1	NA	TRBJ1-5
TGTGCCAGCAGCTTGGGACAGGGGGGCACGGAGACCCAGTACTTC	CASSLGQGGTETQYF	TRBD1	TRBV7-3	NA	TRBJ2-5
TGCGCCAGCAGCCAATCGACGGGCTACGAGCAGTACTTC	CASSQSTGYEQYF	NA	TRBV4-1	few	TRBJ2-7